The 27 T cell receptor beta chains below were found in one sample sequenced in a study of cytomegalovirus exposure and HLA in healthy donors. A multiplex PCR was run with 60 Vbeta primers and 13 Jbeta primers. Libraries were prepared by immunoSEQ multiplex PCR; TCRdb keeps only in-frame clonotypes and omits some of them. The profile shows about 170,000 clones, over 80% of them singletons. Sequences were obtained from PBMCs. The receptors here all came from a woman between 50 and 59 years old in good health and CMV-seropositive.

The chain recombines TRBV29-1 with TRBJ2-2, with D possibly matching TRBD1 (6 bases). The ends were cut back, 4 bases at V and 2 bases at J, with 11 bases in the middle. The CDR3 loop spans 14 amino acids. The germline CDR1 and CDR2 sequences are SQVTM and ANQGSEA. The CDR3 loop reads CSVVTRGNTGELFF. In DNA form, the CDR3 reads TGCAGCGTTGTCACCAGGGGCAACACCGGGGAGCTGTTTTTT.

In this sample, this clone turned up a few times. The chain links TRBV28 to TRBJ1-1, with 7 bases matching TRBD1. The V and J ends lost 2 bases and 9 bases, in that order; junction bases with no gene match: 6. The length of the CDR3 is 13 residues. CDR1 and CDR2 (germline): MDHEN, SYDVKM. CDR3 DNA: TGTGCCAGCAGTTTAAGCTACAGGGGTAAAGCTTTCTTT. Amino acids: CASSLSYRGKAFF.

The chain uses TRBV19 and TRBJ2-1, with D possibly matching TRBD2 (5 bases). The V and J ends lost 5 bases and 8 bases respectively, with 19 bases between them. Germline CDR1 is LNHDA and CDR2 is SQIVND (reference sequence). The CDR3 consists of 15 residues. The CDR3 DNA follows: TGTGCCAGTAGTTTGGACTCAGAACCGGCCTATGAGCAGTTCTTC. It is translated as CASSLDSEPAYEQFF.

The count of this clone is one. V usage is TRBV27 and J usage is TRBJ1-2, with D possibly matching TRBD1 (5 bases). CDR3 length: 16 amino acids. Germline V lookup: CDR1 MNHEY, CDR2 SMNVEV (reference sequence). V lost 10 bases and J lost 5, with 26 bases in between. CDR3 bases: TGTGCCACCGAGTTTAATCTGTTGGCGGGGGGATATGGCTACACCTTC. Its translation: CATEFNLLAGGYGYTF.

The chain carries TRBV7-8 and TRBJ2-1, with 8 bases lining up with TRBD2. Germline CDR1 SGHVS, CDR2 FQNEAQ. V lost 3 bases and J lost 8; bases outside the gene matches: 9. CDR3 length equals 15 residues. The CDR3 bases are TGTGCCAGCAGCTTTACGGGACTAGAGATCGATGAGCAGTTCTTC. Translation gives CASSFTGLEIDEQFF. Together with reference TRBV7-8 and TRBJ2-1, the CDR3 gives the full variable domain: GAGVSQSPRYKVAKRGQDVALRCDPISGHVSLFWYQQALGQGPEFLTYFQNEAQLDKSGLPSDRFFAERPEGSVSTLKIQRTQQEDSAVYLCASSFTGLEIDEQFFGPGTRLTVL.

This clone occurred once. V and J are TRBV29-1 and TRBJ2-1; 8 nucleotides line up with TRBD2. The CDR3 has 13 residues. Germline assignment: CDR1 SQVTM and CDR2 ANQGSEA. The CDR3 protein is CGVAGSSYNEQFF. The CDR3 DNA sequence: TGCGGTGTAGCGGGGAGCTCCTACAATGAGCAGTTCTTC.

V and J are TRBV6-5 and TRBJ2-5; D may be TRBD1 (6 bases). The germline gives CDR1 MNHEY, CDR2 SVGAGI. This CDR3 is built from 14 residues. The V end was cut by 5 bases, the J end by 4 bases, with 14 bases between. CDR3 in DNA: TGTGCCAGCAGTCGTCGACAGGCTGGAGAGACCCAGTACTTC. Translating gives CASSRRQAGETQYF.

V gene TRBV4-1 combines with J gene TRBJ2-5; no clear D gene. The CDR3 is made up of 16 amino acids. V dropped 4 bases and J dropped 2 bases, with 17 bases sitting between them. CDR1 and CDR2 (germline): MGHRA, YSYEKL. The CDR3 bases are TGCGCCAGCAGCCGCCCTGCCGGGTCTGGACAAGAGACCCAGTACTTC. Translating gives CASSRPAGSGQETQYF.

The chain joins TRBV6-1 to TRBJ1-2, with unresolved D. This CDR3 region has 14 residues. The V end was cut by 5 bases, the J end by 2 bases, with 12 bases between. Looked up from germline, CDR1 is MNHNS and CDR2 is SASEGT. In DNA form, the CDR3 reads TGTGCCAGCAGTCAAACCGGGATCAACTATGGCTACACCTTC. This sequence encodes CASSQTGINYGYTF.

This clone has only a few counts. The J gene is TRBJ1-2, the V gene TRBV15; no reliable D call. CDR1 is LNHNV, CDR2 YYDKDF, per germline (reference sequence). V lost 0 bases to trimming and J lost 5 bases, with 16 bases between them. This CDR3 spans 16 amino acids. The CDR3 reads CATSRDLGWQSYGYTF. The CDR3 DNA is TGTGCCACCAGCAGAGATCTCGGGTGGCAGAGTTATGGCTACACCTTC.

The chain carries TRBV5-5 and TRBJ2-7; D is perhaps TRBD2 (5 bases). CDR1 is SGHKS, CDR2 YYEKEE, per germline (reference sequence). The CDR3 length is 13 residues. V lost 2 bases, J lost 2 bases, and 8 bases lay in between. The CDR3 region has the DNA TGTGCCAGCAGCTTTAGCGCAACCTACGAGCAGTACTTC. Protein product: CASSFSATYEQYF.

This chain links TRBV16 with TRBJ2-7, with 9 bases lining up with TRBD1. Germline CDR1 is KGHSY and CDR2 is FQNENV. The CDR3 consists of 16 residues. Trimming took 3 bases from V and 6 from J; bases not matched to a gene: 12. CDR3 protein: CASSHQGDREAREQYF. CDR3 bases: TGTGCCAGCAGCCACCAGGGGGACAGGGAGGCTCGCGAGCAGTACTTC.

The chain recombines TRBV7-2 with TRBJ2-5, with D perhaps matching TRBD2 (6 bases). The germline CDR1 and CDR2 sequences are SGHTA and FQGNSA. Trimming took 0 bases from V and 3 from J, leaving 8 bases between them. This CDR3 comprises 14 residues. CDR3 in amino acids: CASSLASGEETQYF. In DNA, the CDR3 is TGTGCCAGCAGCTTAGCTTCGGGGGAAGAGACCCAGTACTTC. The full variable domain, its missing parts supplied by reference TRBV7-2 and TRBJ2-5, is GAGVSQSPSNKVTEKGKDVELRCDPISGHTALYWYRQSLGQGLEFLIYFQGNSAPDKSGLPSDRFSAERTGGSVSTLTIQRTQQEDSAVYLCASSLASGEETQYFGPGTRLLVL.

The chain uses TRBV7-8 and TRBJ2-3; 12 bases are a match to TRBD1. CDR1 and CDR2 (germline): SGHVS, FQNEAQ. The CDR3 consists of 15 residues. V lost 1 base to trimming and J lost 6 bases; unmatched junction nucleotides: 2. CDR3 sequence (DNA): TGTGCCAGCAGCTTAGTTGGGACAGGGGGCGATACGCAGTATTTT. It encodes CASSLVGTGGDTQYF.

J is TRBJ1-2 and V is TRBV6-5; TRBD1 is a possible D gene (5 bases). V lost 7 bases to trimming and J lost 1 base, with 10 bases between them. This CDR3 comprises 13 residues. Germline V gene data show CDR1 as MNHEY and CDR2 as SVGAGI. The CDR3 nucleotides read TGTGCCAGCACCCCACAGGTTAACTATGGCTACACCTTC. Amino acid sequence: CASTPQVNYGYTF.

The chain couples TRBV5-6 to TRBJ2-1, with 10 nucleotides matching TRBD2. This CDR3 is built from 19 residues. Trimming at V came to 2 bases and at J to 0 bases, leaving 11 bases not matched to a gene. The germline gives CDR1 SGHDT, CDR2 YYEEEE. The DNA of the CDR3 is TGTGCCAGCAGCTTAAGACCGGGACTAGCGATATACTCCTACAATGAGCAGTTCTTC. Its translation is CASSLRPGLAIYSYNEQFF.

The chain has TRBV5-4 and TRBJ1-6; 7 nucleotides match TRBD1. This CDR3 region has 16 residues. J gave up 0 bases and V 4 bases, and 4 bases lay outside the gene matches. Looked up from germline, CDR1 is SGHNT and CDR2 is YYREEE (reference sequence). The CDR3 nucleotides are TGTGCCAGCAGCCGGACAGGCTACTCCTATAATTCACCCCTCCACTTT. It codes for CASSRTGYSYNSPLHF. Drawing the rest from reference TRBV5-4 and TRBJ1-6, the complete variable domain is ETGVTQSPTHLIKTRGQQVTLRCSSQSGHNTVSWYQQALGQGPQFIFQYYREEENGRGNFPPRFSGLQFPNYSSELNVNALELDDSALYLCASSRTGYSYNSPLHFGNGTRLTVT.

This chain links TRBV6-4 with TRBJ2-7; unclear D gene. Germline lookup yields CDR1 MRHNA and CDR2 SNTAGT. The V end was cut by 3 bases, the J end by 7 bases, with 13 bases between. This CDR3 has 13 residues. The CDR3 loop is CASSEAEGSEQYF. The CDR3 coding sequence is TGTGCCAGCAGTGAGGCGGAAGGCTCGGAGCAGTACTTC.

The gene calls are TRBV5-1 and TRBJ2-2; 8 bases match TRBD1. This CDR3 is built from 16 residues. V was clipped by 4 bases and J by 6 bases; unmatched bases: 11. Germline V gene sequence: CDR1 SGHRS, CDR2 YFSETQ. For the CDR3, the DNA is TGCGCCAGCAGCCGACCCGGGACAGGTACTTCCGGGGAGCTGTTTTTT. It encodes CASSRPGTGTSGELFF.

The V call is TRBV2, the J call TRBJ2-3, with 13 nucleotides matching TRBD2. This CDR3 is 15 amino acids long. V trimming: 6 bases; J trimming: 4 bases; junction bases outside the gene matches: 4. Germline CDR1 is SNHLY and CDR2 is FYNNEI. CDR3 sequence: CASSGLAGESDTQYF. The CDR3 DNA follows: TGTGCCAGCAGCGGACTAGCGGGGGAGTCAGATACGCAGTATTTT.

The chain has TRBV19 and TRBJ2-5; 10 bases match TRBD2. Germline trimming cut 10 bases from V and 2 bases from J; bases unmatched to any gene: 4. Per germline, CDR1 LNHDA and CDR2 SQIVND (reference sequence). The CDR3 covers 13 residues. CDR3 sequence reads: CAISGGPQETQYF. In DNA form, the CDR3 reads TGTGCCATTAGCGGGGGGCCTCAAGAGACCCAGTACTTC.

This chain uses TRBV7-2 with TRBJ2-7, with TRBD2 matching 14 bases. Per germline, CDR1 SGHTA and CDR2 FQGNSA. V shed 5 bases and J 0 bases; nucleotides not matched to a gene: 9. This CDR3 has 18 amino acids. In nucleotides, the CDR3 is TGTGCCAGCAGCCCTTCCGGGACTAGCGGGAGTTTCTCCTACGAGCAGTACTTC. The encoded protein is CASSPSGTSGSFSYEQYF.

The chain couples TRBV7-2 to TRBJ2-1; 7 bases are a match to TRBD2. The CDR3 consists of 14 residues. Trimming took 0 bases from V and 8 from J; bases not matched to a gene: 4. CDR1 and CDR2 (germline): SGHTA, FQGNSA. CDR3 region: CASSLAGGFDEQFF. The CDR3 DNA reads as TGTGCCAGCAGCTTAGCGGGAGGGTTCGATGAGCAGTTCTTC.

V and J are TRBV5-1 and TRBJ1-1; D is possibly TRBD1 (6 bases). CDR3 size: 14 residues. Trimming pared 5 bases from V and 2 bases from J, leaving 13 bases between. Germline V lookup: CDR1 SGHRS, CDR2 YFSETQ. CDR3 protein: CASSSGQTNTEAFF. In DNA form, the CDR3 reads TGCGCCAGCAGTAGTGGACAGACAAACACTGAAGCTTTCTTT.

This clone has just a few counts. The chain couples TRBV5-1 to TRBJ1-4; 8 bases fit TRBD1. Germline loops: CDR1 SGHRS, CDR2 YFSETQ. Trimming at V came to 0 bases and at J to 0 bases, leaving 10 bases not matched to a gene. The CDR3 is 19 amino acids. The CDR3 DNA follows: TGCGCCAGCAGCTTGGACACCGGACAGGGAGATGCAACTAATGAAAAACTGTTTTTT. Encoded protein: CASSLDTGQGDATNEKLFF.

The rearrangement links TRBV29-1 to TRBJ2-5; no clear D gene. Trimming took 7 bases from V and 1 from J, leaving 4 bases between them. Germline CDR1 is SQVTM and CDR2 is ANQGSEA. The CDR3 extends over 10 amino acids. For the CDR3, the DNA is TGCAGCGCCTCCCAAGAGACCCAGTACTTC. Protein: CSASQETQYF. Full variable domain (rest looked up from reference TRBV29-1 and TRBJ2-5): SAVISQKPSRDICQRGTSLTIQCQVDSQVTMMFWYRQQPGQSLTLIATANQGSEATYESGFVIDKFPISRPNLTFSTLTVSNMSPEDSSIYLCSASQETQYFGPGTRLLVL.

This chain connects TRBV7-2 to TRBJ2-1; 8 bases map to TRBD1. The V gene's germline CDR1 is SGHTA and CDR2 FQGNSA. The CDR3 runs 16 residues. V was clipped by 6 bases and J by 0 bases; unmatched bases: 7. The CDR3 spells CASSPNGQGSYNEQFF. For the CDR3, the DNA is TGTGCCAGCAGTCCCAACGGACAGGGCTCCTACAATGAGCAGTTCTTC.